This TCR beta chain was recovered during a study of tumor-infiltrating lymphocytes in primary liver carcinoma. A constant-region primer served to make TCR beta cDNA from approximately 490 ng total RNA. Libraries covering TCR beta were generated through three nested multiplex PCR rounds (using a slightly modified ARM-PCR). TRBV1-TRBV30 forward and Cbeta reverse primers drove the first two roughly 10-cycle rounds. Each CDR3 protein is one row after TCRdb ran MiXCR on the multiplex PCR reads. The table includes some 180,000 distinct CDR3 sequences, 60% detected once. The CDR3 loop spans 14 amino acids. Germline CDR1 MGHRA, CDR2 YSYEKL. The V segment lost 8 bases and the J segment 4 bases; nucleotides outside the gene matches: 8. The study's findings and limits: Reduced overlap was seen in tumor-adjacent and tumor-blood pairs versus tumor region pairs. The 250 largest clones made up significantly more of tumor than blood repertoires (p = 0.039). Because of bulk unsorted sampling, CD4+ and CD8+ repertoires were not subjected to comparison.

Remarks on this clonotype: Its target is not known. This may stem from a read error, because a much larger clone lies one nucleotide away.

Alongside blood RNA obtained from unsorted whole blood, germline DNA was also extracted. What was collected before surgery was 4 to 5 milliliters of peripheral blood. Sequencing was carried out using peripheral blood. The sequence derives from a man aged 35 to 55 with primary liver carcinoma and hepatitis B virus infection. The rearrangement joins TRBV4-1 to TRBJ2-1; 7 bases match TRBD1. The CDR3 DNA reads as TGCGCCAGCGGCCCACGGGACAGTTACAATGAGCAGTTCTTC. Protein: CASGPRDSYNEQFF.